These T cell receptor beta chains were read from a single sample in a study of shared T cell receptors in the human thymus. The repertoire was sequenced with immunoSEQ multiplex PCR; TCRdb's copy has only in-frame clones and lacks some. The sample yields under 850,000 clones, around 87% seen once. This sample was also put to use in a study of human thymus T cells.

Sequenced: thymocytes. The receptors stem from a boy younger than two with a congenital heart defect. CDR3s leave out the opening cysteine and the closing phenylalanine or tryptophan.

AWSRTGGVPEAF,TRBV30
ASSSSPVNTQY,TRBV28
ASSEGTSGRNSSYEQY,TRBV6-1
ASSSLRDRGRNEQY,TRBV21-1
ASSLDRLFSNEQF,TRBV5-6
AISRTGTRGGYT,TRBV10-3
AWSVHPGEGETQY,TRBV30
ASSLARGTGFYEQY,TRBV7-9
SVEGRGNIQY,TRBV29-1
ASRGTGTSANEQF,TRBV19
ASSSPREQF,TRBV7-9
ASSTAPARDEQY,TRBV7-8
ASSSSRDRGANEQF,TRBV5-6
ASSFRRRDGYT,TRBV5-6
ATSRDGRASDTQY,TRBV15